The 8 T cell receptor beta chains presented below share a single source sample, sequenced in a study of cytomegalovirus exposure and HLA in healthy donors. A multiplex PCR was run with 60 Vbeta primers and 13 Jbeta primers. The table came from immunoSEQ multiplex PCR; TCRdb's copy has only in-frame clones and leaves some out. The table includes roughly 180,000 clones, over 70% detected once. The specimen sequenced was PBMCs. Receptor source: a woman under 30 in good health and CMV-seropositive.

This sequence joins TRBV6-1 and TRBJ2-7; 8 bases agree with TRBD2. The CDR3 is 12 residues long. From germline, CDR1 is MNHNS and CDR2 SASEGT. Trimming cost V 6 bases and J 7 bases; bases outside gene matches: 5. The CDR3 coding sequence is TGTGCCAGCAGGCTCGGGGGGGGAGAGCAGTACGTC. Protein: CASRLGGGEQYV.

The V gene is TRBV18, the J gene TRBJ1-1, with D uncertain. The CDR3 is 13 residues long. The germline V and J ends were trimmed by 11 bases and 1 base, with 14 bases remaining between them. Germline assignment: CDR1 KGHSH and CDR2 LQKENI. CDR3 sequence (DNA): TGTGCCTCCAACACCCGGGGGAACACTGAAGCTTTCTTT. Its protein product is CASNTRGNTEAFF.

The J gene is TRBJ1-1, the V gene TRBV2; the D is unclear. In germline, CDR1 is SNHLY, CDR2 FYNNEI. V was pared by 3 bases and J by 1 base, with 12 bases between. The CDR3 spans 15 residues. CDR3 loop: CASSEGRNPNTEAFF. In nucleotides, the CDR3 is TGTGCCAGCAGTGAGGGGAGGAACCCGAACACTGAAGCTTTCTTT. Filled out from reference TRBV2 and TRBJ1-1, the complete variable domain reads EPEVTQTPSHQVTQMGQEVILRCVPISNHLYFYWYRQILGQKVEFLVSFYNNEISEKSEIFDDQFSVERPDGSNFTLKIRSTKLEDSAMYFCASSEGRNPNTEAFFGQGTRLTVV.

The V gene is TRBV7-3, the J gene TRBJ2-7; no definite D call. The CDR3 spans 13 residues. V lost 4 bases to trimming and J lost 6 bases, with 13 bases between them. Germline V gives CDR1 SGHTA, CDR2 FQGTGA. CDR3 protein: CASSSKNTSEQYV. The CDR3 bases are TGTGCCAGCAGCTCAAAAAATACAAGCGAGCAGTACGTC.

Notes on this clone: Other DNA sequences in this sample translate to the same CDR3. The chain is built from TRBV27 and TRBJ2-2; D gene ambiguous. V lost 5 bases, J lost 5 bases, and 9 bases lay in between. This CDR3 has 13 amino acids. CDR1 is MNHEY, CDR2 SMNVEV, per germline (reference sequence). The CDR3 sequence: CASSLGRTGELFF. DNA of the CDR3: TGTGCCAGCAGTCTAGGAAGAACCGGGGAGCTGTTTTTT.

CDR3 in DNA: TGCAGCGTGGAGCGAATCACCTACGAGCAGTACTTC. It yields the protein CSVERITYEQYF. The V call is TRBV29-1, the J call TRBJ2-7; no reliable D call. The germline CDR1 and CDR2 sequences are SQVTM and ANQGSEA. With 6 bases removed from V and 2 bases from J, the gap between germline ends came to 11 bases. The CDR3 runs to 12 residues.

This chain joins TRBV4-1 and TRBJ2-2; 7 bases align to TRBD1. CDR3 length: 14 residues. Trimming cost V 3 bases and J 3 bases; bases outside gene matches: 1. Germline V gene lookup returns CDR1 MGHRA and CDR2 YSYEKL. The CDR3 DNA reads TGCGCCAGCAGCCATGGGACAGACACCGGGGAGCTGTTTTTT. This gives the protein CASSHGTDTGELFF.

CDR3 loop: CASSPAGAGGELFF. CDR3 nucleotide sequence: TGTGCCAGCAGCCCTGCTGGTGCGGGCGGGGAGCTGTTTTTT. The chain employs TRBV4-2 and TRBJ2-2; D possibly corresponds to TRBD2 (5 bases). The germline CDR1 and CDR2 sequences are LGHNA and YNFKEQ. CDR3 length: 14 amino acids. The V end lost 4 bases, the J end lost 7 bases, and 13 bases lay between the germline ends.